The 27 T cell receptor beta chains below come from one sample, sequenced in a study of brain T cells in children with intractable seizures. Clones were sequenced by immunoSEQ multiplex PCR, and TCRdb holds only the in-frame ones, with some missing. Among a few hundred thousand clones, over 85% were seen once, and the ten largest hold about 6%. Time point meaning: blood from clinic visit 5 months post-surgery; TSC patient then seizure free. The sequencing here drew on peripheral blood, taken approximately 5 months after surgery. Receptor source: a boy in the first two years of life with tuberous sclerosis and intractable seizures.

The chain uses TRBV30 and TRBJ2-1; 7 positions match TRBD1. Germline loops: CDR1 GTSNPN, CDR2 SVGIG (reference sequence). With 4 bases clipped from V and 7 bases from J, the junction kept 4 bases outside the gene matches. The CDR3 has 12 amino acids. The CDR3 DNA reads as TGTGCCTGGAAAGGGGGCCGGAATGAGCAGTTCTTC. Translated, it gives CAWKGGRNEQFF.

CDR3 protein: CASSEAHGYGYTF. The CDR3 coding sequence is TGTGCCAGCTCTGAGGCCCATGGCTATGGCTACACCTTC. The chain recombines TRBV18 with TRBJ1-2; D uncertain. Trimming took off 6 bases at V and 4 bases at J, with 12 bases between the two ends. CDR3 size: 13 residues. CDR1 is KGHSH and CDR2 is LQKENI in the germline V gene.

This rearrangement joins TRBV11-1 to TRBJ2-7; weak D call: TRBD2 (5 bases). Trimming took off 6 bases at V and 3 bases at J, with 12 bases between the two ends. Germline V gene lookup returns CDR1 SGHAT and CDR2 FQDESV (reference sequence). CDR3 size: 13 residues. CDR3 in DNA: TGTGCCAGCAGGAGTGGACTCAACTACGAGCAGTACTTC. This codes for CASRSGLNYEQYF.

The V and J genes are TRBV6-6 and TRBJ2-7; 13 bases map to TRBD2. The CDR3 extends over 15 amino acids. Germline V gives CDR1 MNHNY, CDR2 SVGAGI (reference sequence). The J segment lost 2 bases and the V segment lost 6 bases, leaving 4 bases of the junction unmatched. The CDR3 spells CASSPTSGGTYEQYF. The CDR3 bases are TGTGCCAGCAGCCCGACTAGCGGGGGGACCTACGAGCAGTACTTC.

This chain joins TRBV11-3 and TRBJ2-7; D possibly corresponds to TRBD1 (6 bases). This CDR3 is 15 amino acids long. Germline values: CDR1 SGHNT, CDR2 YENEEA. The V gene lost 3 bases and the J gene lost 5 bases, with 17 bases spanning the gap. The DNA for the CDR3 is TGTGCCAGCAGCTTTCTCACAGGGTGCGTGGACGAGCAGTACTTC. Translating gives CASSFLTGCVDEQYF. The variable domain in full, with the rest retrieved from reference TRBV11-3 and TRBJ2-7, is EAGVVQSPRYKIIEKKQPVAFWCNPISGHNTLYWYLQNLGQGPELLIRYENEEAVDDSQLPKDRFSAERLKGVDSTLKIQPAELGDSAVYLCASSFLTGCVDEQYFGPGTRLTVT.

As for this clone: The germline gene is not matched at one end of the junction; a read error may be the cause. This chain links TRBV7-2 with TRBJ2-7; TRBD2 matches 9 bases. Per the germline V gene, CDR1 is SGHTA and CDR2 is FQGNSA. CDR3 length: 15 residues. DNA of the CDR3: TGTGCCAGCAGCCCGCTTGCGGGGGGGCCGGGTAATCTGGACTTC. Its protein product is CASSPLAGGPGNLDF.

The chain is built from TRBV21-1 and TRBJ2-7; the table calls TRBD1, which could not be checked here. TRBV21-1 is marked as a pseudogene. The CDR3 loop spans 16 amino acids. CDR3 amino acids: CASSKATGTAAYEQYF. CDR3 bases: TGTGCCAGCAGCAAAGCGACCGGGACAGCAGCCTACGAGCAGTACTTC.

This clone has just one count. CDR3 protein: CASSLAQSTSTDTQYF. CDR3 nucleotides: TGTGCCAGCAGCTTAGCGCAAAGTACAAGCACAGATACGCAGTATTTT. V gene TRBV7-2 combines with J gene TRBJ2-3, with D uncertain. The germline gives CDR1 SGHTA, CDR2 FQGNSA. The CDR3 is 16 residues long. With 0 bases removed from V and 0 bases from J, the gap between germline ends came to 10 bases.

The chain couples TRBV7-9 to TRBJ2-5, with D unresolved. Germline values: CDR1 SEHNR, CDR2 FQNEAQ (reference sequence). V was clipped by 5 bases and J by 2 bases, with 0 bases between them. CDR3 length: 10 amino acids. CDR3 protein: CASSQETQYF. CDR3 in DNA: TGTGCCAGCAGCCAAGAGACCCAGTACTTC.

The genes are TRBV5-1 and TRBJ1-2; D perhaps matches TRBD1 (5 bases). The CDR3 extends over 14 amino acids. V lost 0 bases and J lost 3, with 9 bases in between. Per germline, CDR1 SGHRS and CDR2 YFSETQ. Here the CDR3 reads CASSLATGHYGYTF. DNA of the CDR3: TGCGCCAGCAGCTTGGCCACAGGTCACTATGGCTACACCTTC.

The chain carries TRBV24-1 and TRBJ2-1; 11 bases fit TRBD2. This CDR3 has 16 amino acids. Trimming cost V 4 bases and J 5 bases; bases outside gene matches: 6. Germline V lookup: CDR1 KGHDR, CDR2 SFDVKD. CDR3 sequence reads: CATSDISGRAHNEQFF. CDR3 DNA sequence: TGTGCCACCAGTGACATTAGCGGGAGGGCCCACAATGAGCAGTTCTTC.

The rearrangement joins TRBV27 to TRBJ2-7, with 11 positions matching TRBD1. This CDR3 is 18 amino acids long. V dropped 3 bases and J dropped 4; count of bases not matched to a gene: 14. The germline V gene encodes CDR1 MNHEY and CDR2 SMNVEV (reference sequence). CDR3 residues: CASSFRDRGSPEGYEQYF. Here the CDR3 DNA reads TGTGCCAGCAGTTTCCGGGACAGGGGGTCTCCCGAGGGGTACGAGCAGTACTTC.

This sequence joins TRBV19 and TRBJ2-7; 12 bases agree with TRBD2. Germline V gives CDR1 LNHDA, CDR2 SQIVND (reference sequence). The length of the CDR3 is 14 residues. Trimming at V came to 3 bases and at J to 5 bases, leaving 2 bases not matched to a gene. CDR3 DNA: TGTGCCAGTAGTATGGGACTAGCGGGTAACGAGCAGTACTTC. It yields the protein CASSMGLAGNEQYF.

The CDR3 nucleotides read TGTGCCAGCAGTTTTTATCAGCCCCAGCATTTT. It is translated as CASSFYQPQHF. V usage is TRBV12-3 or TRBV12-4 and J usage is TRBJ1-5; no reliable D call. This CDR3 contains 11 residues. Trimming took off 3 bases at V and 5 bases at J, with 2 bases between the two ends.

The chain combines TRBV19 with TRBJ2-1; 7 positions agree with TRBD2. Looked up from germline, CDR1 is LNHDA and CDR2 is SQIVND (reference sequence). The CDR3 has 15 amino acids. With V trimmed by 6 bases and J by 0 bases, 5 bases remained unmatched. CDR3 region: CASSGRPSSYNEQFF. The CDR3 region has the DNA TGTGCCAGTAGCGGGAGGCCTAGCTCCTACAATGAGCAGTTCTTC.

V is TRBV11-3 and J is TRBJ2-5; 7 nucleotides agree with TRBD2. This CDR3 region has 15 residues. V dropped 1 base and J dropped 4; count of bases not matched to a gene: 6. CDR1 and CDR2 from the germline V gene are SGHNT and YENEEA. The CDR3 DNA reads TGTGCCAGCAGCTTAGGGGGGGGGACTTTAGAGACCCAGTACTTC. As protein: CASSLGGGTLETQYF.

This chain uses TRBV6-1 with TRBJ2-7; the match to TRBD1 covers 7 bases. V lost 0 bases, J lost 2 bases, and 4 bases stayed unmatched. Germline lookup yields CDR1 MNHNS and CDR2 SASEGT. This CDR3 has 15 amino acids. CDR3 sequence: CASSEAARGTYEQYF. In DNA form, the CDR3 reads TGTGCCAGCAGTGAAGCGGCCAGGGGGACCTACGAGCAGTACTTC.

This clone has a single count. V is TRBV6-2 or TRBV6-3 and J is TRBJ2-5; D perhaps matches TRBD2 (6 bases). The V gene lost 5 bases and the J gene lost 0 bases, with 13 bases spanning the gap. Germline V gives CDR1 MNHEY, CDR2 SVGEGT. CDR3 size: 15 residues. The CDR3 DNA is TGTGCCAGCAGTCCGGGGGTGCGATACCAAGAGACCCAGTACTTC. Protein product: CASSPGVRYQETQYF.

The chain links TRBV12-3 or TRBV12-4 to TRBJ1-2; D is possibly TRBD1 (5 bases). Trimming removed 5 bases at V and 6 bases at J, with 13 bases between. The CDR3 length is 13 residues. DNA of the CDR3: TGTGCCAGCAGTCGAGGGACTCTACATGGCTACACCTTC. Amino acids: CASSRGTLHGYTF.

This chain links TRBV6-1 with TRBJ1-5; no reliable D call. V gave up 0 bases and J gave up 2 bases, with 8 bases separating them. This CDR3 comprises 15 residues. Germline V CDR1 and CDR2: MNHNS, SASEGT. CDR3 nucleotide sequence: TGTGCCAGCAGTGAAGCGATGTTTGGCAATCAGCCCCAGCATTTT. Protein product: CASSEAMFGNQPQHF.

The chain is built from TRBV6-2 or TRBV6-3 and TRBJ1-3, with 7 bases lining up with TRBD1. The V gene's germline CDR1 is MNHEY and CDR2 SVGEGT. Trimming cost V 4 bases and J 0 bases; bases outside gene matches: 3. The CDR3 consists of 15 residues. CDR3 nucleotides: TGTGCCAGCAGTTGGGACAGCTACTCTGGAAACACCATATATTTT. Translated: CASSWDSYSGNTIYF.

A word on this clone: Germline is not matched at one junction end, which may reflect a read error. The CDR3 reads CASSPGLASNNEQFF. The CDR3 bases are TGTGCTAGCAGCCCGGGACTAGCTAGTAACAATGAGCAGTTCTTC. The chain joins TRBV7-7 to TRBJ2-1; 9 bases are a match to TRBD2. Germline V CDR1 and CDR2: SSHAT, FNYEAQ (reference sequence). The CDR3 length is 15 residues.

The rearrangement uses TRBV6-2 or TRBV6-3 and TRBJ1-5; D is unclear. The CDR3 has 15 residues. The V end was cut by 4 bases, the J end by 0 bases, with 10 bases between. CDR1 is MNHEY, CDR2 SVGEGT, per germline. CDR3 amino acids: CASSFWGDSNQPQHF. CDR3 coding DNA: TGTGCCAGCAGTTTTTGGGGAGATAGCAATCAGCCCCAGCATTTT.

The J gene is TRBJ1-2, the V gene TRBV28; 8 bases fit TRBD1. Trimming removed 1 base from V and 4 bases from J; junction bases left unmatched: 5. Germline lookup yields CDR1 MDHEN and CDR2 SYDVKM. The CDR3 loop spans 15 amino acids. The CDR3 bases are TGTGCCAGCAGTTTATCGGGACAGGATCTCTATGGCTACACCTTC. This translates into CASSLSGQDLYGYTF.

This rearrangement joins TRBV7-8 to TRBJ1-2; D gene uncertain. The V end was cut by 1 base, the J end by 4 bases, with 16 bases between. The CDR3 runs 16 residues. Germline V lookup: CDR1 SGHVS, CDR2 FQNEAQ. The CDR3 DNA is TGTGCCAGCAGCTTAGTAGGAGCTCCGGTTAGCTATGGCTACACCTTC. Encoded protein: CASSLVGAPVSYGYTF.

This chain joins TRBV5-4 and TRBJ1-4; 7 bases fit TRBD1. There are 14 residues in the CDR3. CDR1 and CDR2 from the germline V gene are SGHNT and YYREEE (reference sequence). V gave up 5 bases and J gave up 6 bases; unmatched junction bases: 7. CDR3 sequence: CASSPGQRDEKLFF. DNA of the CDR3: TGTGCCAGCAGTCCGGGACAGCGAGATGAAAAACTGTTTTTT.

This chain connects TRBV6-6 to TRBJ2-7; possible D gene TRBD1, 5 bases. This CDR3 comprises 15 residues. The ends were cut back, 0 bases at V and 1 base at J, with 10 bases in the middle. Germline V gene lookup returns CDR1 MNHNY and CDR2 SVGAGI (reference sequence). The CDR3 coding sequence is TGTGCCAGCAGTTACTCGGAAGGGGCTTCCTACGAGCAGTACTTC. Protein: CASSYSEGASYEQYF.